This TCR beta chain was sequenced during a study of blood T cell repertoires in COVID-19. Whole-study context: Samples representing acute and convalescent COVID-19 were sourced from the United States, Italy and Spain. T cells, B-cell-depleted T cells, or PBMCs supplied cDNA or gDNA.

Sequencing was performed with immunoSEQ multiplex PCR; in TCRdb, only in-frame clones are kept and a portion is missing. Of 90,000 or so clones listed, around four fifths were seen once; the top ten hold about an eighth. The CDR3 runs 13 residues. Germline-derived CDR1 and CDR2 are MDHEN and SYDVKM. V shed 5 bases, J shed 1 base, and the junction held 0 bases outside the gene matches. What was sequenced was peripheral blood. This TCR came from a human donor in a cohort sampled during active COVID-19. The chain couples TRBV28 to TRBJ1-1; 8 bases line up with TRBD1. CDR3 residues: CASSDRGNTEAFF. CDR3 bases: TGTGCCAGCAGTGACAGGGGGAACACTGAAGCTTTCTTT.